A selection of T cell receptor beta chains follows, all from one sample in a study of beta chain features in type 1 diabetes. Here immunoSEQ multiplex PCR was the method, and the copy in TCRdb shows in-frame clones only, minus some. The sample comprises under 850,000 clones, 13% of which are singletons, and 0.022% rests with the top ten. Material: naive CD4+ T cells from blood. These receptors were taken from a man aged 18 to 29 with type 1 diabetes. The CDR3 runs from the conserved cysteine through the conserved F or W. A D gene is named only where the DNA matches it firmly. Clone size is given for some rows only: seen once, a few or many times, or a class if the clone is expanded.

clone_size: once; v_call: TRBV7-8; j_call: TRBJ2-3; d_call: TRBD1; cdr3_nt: TGTGCCAGCAGCTCCTGGGACAGCGGCTCGGATACGCAGTATTTT; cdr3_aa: CASSSWDSGSDTQYF
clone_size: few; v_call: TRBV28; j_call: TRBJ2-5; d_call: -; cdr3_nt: TGTGCCAGCAGTCCCCAGGGAGCGGAGGGAGAGACCCAGTACTTC; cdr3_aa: CASSPQGAEGETQYF
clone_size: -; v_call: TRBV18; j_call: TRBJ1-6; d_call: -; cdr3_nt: TGTGCCAGCTCACCCCTTTCAAGTCGGGGGCCTGATTCACCCCTCCACTTT; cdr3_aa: CASSPLSSRGPDSPLHF
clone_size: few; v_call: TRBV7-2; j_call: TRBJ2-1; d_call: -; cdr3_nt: TGTGCTGAAGCGCAGGAGGGCCTCCCGGCTGAGCAGTTCTTC; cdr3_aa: CAEAQEGLPAEQFF
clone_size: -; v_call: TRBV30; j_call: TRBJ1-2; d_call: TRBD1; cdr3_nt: TGTGCCTGGACAACTGGACAGGGCTCAGGCTACACCTTC; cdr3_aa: CAWTTGQGSGYTF
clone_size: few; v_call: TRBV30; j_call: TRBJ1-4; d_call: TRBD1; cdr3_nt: TGTGCCCGGGCGGACAGGGAGAATGAAAAACTGTTTTTT; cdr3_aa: CARADRENEKLFF
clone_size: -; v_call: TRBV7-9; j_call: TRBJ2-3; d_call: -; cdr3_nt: TGTGCCAGCAGTTCCGAGGGATCTAGCACAGATACGCAGTATTTT; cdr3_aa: CASSSEGSSTDTQYF
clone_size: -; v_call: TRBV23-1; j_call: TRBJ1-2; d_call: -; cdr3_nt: TGCGCCAGCACTCTCACCGGGGTGCGTAGGGGTGTCGGTTTTCGCACCTTC; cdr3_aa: CASTLTGVRRGVGFRTF
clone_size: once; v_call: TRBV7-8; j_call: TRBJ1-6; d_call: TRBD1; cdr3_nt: TGTGCCAGCAGCTTAAATGACAGGGGGCGCCTCGGATATTCACCCCTCCACTTT; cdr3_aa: CASSLNDRGRLGYSPLHF
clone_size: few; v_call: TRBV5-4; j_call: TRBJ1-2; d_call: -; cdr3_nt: TGTGCCAGCAGCTGGGAAAACTATGGCTACACCTTC; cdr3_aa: CASSWENYGYTF
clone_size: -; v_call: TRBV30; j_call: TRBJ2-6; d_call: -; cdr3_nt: TGTGCCTGGTCGGGGTCTGGGGCCAACGTCCTGACTTTC; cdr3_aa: CAWSGSGANVLTF
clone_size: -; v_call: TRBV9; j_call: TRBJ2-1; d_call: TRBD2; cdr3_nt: TGTGCCAGCAGCGCTAGCGGGGGGGCCTCCTACAATGAGCAGTTCTTC; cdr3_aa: CASSASGGASYNEQFF
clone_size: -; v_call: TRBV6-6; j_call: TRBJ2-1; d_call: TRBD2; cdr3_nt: TGTGCCAGCTCCGGGACTAACAATGAGCAGTTCTTC; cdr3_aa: CASSGTNNEQFF
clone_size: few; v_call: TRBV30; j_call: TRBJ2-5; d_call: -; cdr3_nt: TGTGCCTTGGAAACGGGCAGCCAAGAGACCCAGTACTTC; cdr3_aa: CALETGSQETQYF
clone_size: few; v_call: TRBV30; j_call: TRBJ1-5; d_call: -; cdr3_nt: TGTGCCTGGAGTCTACGAGAAGGTTGGGGGAATCAGCCCCAGCATTTT; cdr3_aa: CAWSLREGWGNQPQHF
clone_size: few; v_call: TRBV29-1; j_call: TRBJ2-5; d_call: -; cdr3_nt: TGCAGCGTTGAAGGGCCAGGTAGCAGAGAGACCCAGTACTTC; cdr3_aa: CSVEGPGSRETQYF
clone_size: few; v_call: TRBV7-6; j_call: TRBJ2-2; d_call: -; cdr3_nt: TGTGCCAGCAGCTTAGGACCGATGGGGAACACCGGGGAGCTGTTTTTT; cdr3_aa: CASSLGPMGNTGELFF